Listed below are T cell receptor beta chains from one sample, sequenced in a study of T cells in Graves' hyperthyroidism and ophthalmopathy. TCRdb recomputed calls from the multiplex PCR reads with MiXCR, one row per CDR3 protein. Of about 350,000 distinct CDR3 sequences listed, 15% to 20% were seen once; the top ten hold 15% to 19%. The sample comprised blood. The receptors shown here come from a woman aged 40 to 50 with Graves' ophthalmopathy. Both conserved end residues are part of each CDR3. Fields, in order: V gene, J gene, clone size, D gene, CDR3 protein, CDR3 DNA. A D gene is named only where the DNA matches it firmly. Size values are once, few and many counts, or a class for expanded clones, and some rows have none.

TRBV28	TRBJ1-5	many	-	CASREGNQPQHF	TGTGCCAGCAGGGAGGGGAATCAGCCCCAGCATTTT
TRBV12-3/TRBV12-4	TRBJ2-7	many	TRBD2	CASNGGGYEQYF	TGTGCCAGCAACGGGGGGGGCTACGAGCAGTACTTC
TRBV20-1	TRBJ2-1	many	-	CSAPLISSPSNEQFF	TGCAGTGCCCCTCTCATTAGCTCACCGAGCAATGAGCAGTTCTTC
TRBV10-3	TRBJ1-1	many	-	CAISESILNTEAFF	TGTGCCATCAGTGAGTCGATACTGAACACTGAAGCTTTCTTT
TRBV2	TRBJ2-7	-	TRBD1	CASRPGTAWEQYF	TGTGCCAGCAGACCAGGGACAGCATGGGAGCAGTACTTC
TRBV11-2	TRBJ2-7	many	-	CASSLRNRVGEQYF	TGTGCCAGCAGCTTAAGAAACAGGGTTGGCGAGCAGTACTTC
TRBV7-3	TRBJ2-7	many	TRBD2	CATAQLAGYEQYF	TGTGCCACCGCCCAACTAGCGGGTTACGAGCAGTACTTC
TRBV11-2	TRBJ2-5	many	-	CASSLVSKTQYF	TGTGCCAGCAGCTTAGTTTCCAAGACCCAGTACTTC
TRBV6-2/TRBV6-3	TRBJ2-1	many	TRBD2	CASRLRLAGGGNEQFF	TGTGCCAGCAGGCTAAGACTAGCGGGAGGTGGGAATGAGCAGTTCTTC
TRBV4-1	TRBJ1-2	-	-	CASSPLGVANYGYTF	TGCGCCAGCAGCCCCCTTGGAGTCGCTAACTATGGCTACACCTTC
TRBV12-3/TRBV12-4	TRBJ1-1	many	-	CASSFSADLNTEAFF	TGTGCCAGCAGTTTTTCGGCGGACCTGAACACTGAAGCTTTCTTT
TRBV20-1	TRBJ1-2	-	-	CSGRDPGRYNF	TGCAGTGGTAGAGATCCGGGCCGCTACAACTTC
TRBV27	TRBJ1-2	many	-	CASRLRGNYGYTF	TGTGCCAGTCGGCTGAGGGGGAACTATGGCTACACCTTC
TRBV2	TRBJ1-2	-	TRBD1	CASSEGYRGYGYTF	TGTGCCAGCAGTGAAGGCTACAGGGGCTATGGCTACACCTTC
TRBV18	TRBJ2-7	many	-	CASSRTQPSYEQYF	TGTGCCAGCTCAAGGACACAACCCTCCTACGAGCAGTACTTC
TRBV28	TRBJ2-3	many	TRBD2	CASSPGGVSDTQYF	TGTGCCAGCAGCCCCGGGGGGGTATCAGATACGCAGTATTTT
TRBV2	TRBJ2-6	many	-	CASSAGFPGANVLTF	TGTGCCAGCAGTGCAGGGTTCCCTGGGGCCAACGTCCTGACTTTC
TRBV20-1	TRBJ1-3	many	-	CSASTGNTIYF	TGCAGTGCTAGTACAGGAAACACCATATATTTT
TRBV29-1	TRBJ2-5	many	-	CSATTSVRGGETQYF	TGCAGCGCTACGACTAGCGTCAGGGGGGGGGAGACCCAGTACTTC
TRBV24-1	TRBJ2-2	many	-	CATSDTGGVTGELFF	TGTGCCACCAGTGATACCGGCGGGGTCACCGGGGAGCTGTTTTTT
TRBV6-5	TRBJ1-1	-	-	CASSYSPLSDAFF	TGTGCCAGCAGTTACTCCCCGCTCAGTGATGCTTTCTTT
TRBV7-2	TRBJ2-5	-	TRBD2	CASSSRLTGGETQYF	TGTGCCAGCAGTAGTCGGCTAACGGGAGGAGAGACCCAGTACTTC
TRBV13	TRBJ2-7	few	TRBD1	CASSSGQGTGEQYF	TGTGCCAGCAGCTCGGGACAGGGGACCGGCGAGCAGTACTTC
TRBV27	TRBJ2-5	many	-	CASSLPYGTQYF	TGTGCCAGCAGTTTACCCTATGGGACCCAGTACTTC
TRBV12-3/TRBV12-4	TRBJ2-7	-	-	CASSPLGGTTFYEQYF	TGTGCCAGCAGCCCCCTTGGGGGGACAACCTTCTACGAGCAGTACTTC
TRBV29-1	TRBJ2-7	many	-	CSVSGHAGNEQYF	TGCAGCGTTAGCGGACACGCTGGGAACGAGCAGTACTTC
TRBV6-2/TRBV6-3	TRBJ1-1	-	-	CASSGTEARAAFF	TGTGCCAGCAGTGGGACGGAAGCCCGGGCGGCTTTCTTT
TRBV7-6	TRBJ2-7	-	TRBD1	CASSMDRAAYEQYF	TGTGCCAGCAGCATGGACAGGGCCGCCTACGAGCAGTACTTC
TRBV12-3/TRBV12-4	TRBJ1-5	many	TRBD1	CASSPDRVGNQPQHF	TGTGCCAGCAGTCCGGACAGGGTTGGCAATCAGCCCCAGCATTTT
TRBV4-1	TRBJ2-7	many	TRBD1	CASSLRQGVAYEQYF	TGCGCCAGCAGCCTCCGACAGGGGGTGGCCTACGAGCAGTACTTC
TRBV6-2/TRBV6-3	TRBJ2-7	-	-	CASSYSTVRADLFGYEQYF	TGTGCCAGCAGTTACTCAACCGTGAGAGCGGACCTATTCGGGTACGAGCAGTACTTC
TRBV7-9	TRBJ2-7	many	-	CASSLAPGADYEQYF	TGTGCCAGCAGCTTAGCGCCGGGTGCCGACTACGAGCAGTACTTC
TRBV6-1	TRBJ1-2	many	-	CASSRDPSYGYTF	TGTGCCAGCAGCAGGGATCCCTCCTATGGCTACACCTTC
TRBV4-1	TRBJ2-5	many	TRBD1	CASSRGDRGGETQYF	TGCGCCAGCAGCCGAGGGGACAGGGGTGGGGAGACCCAGTACTTC
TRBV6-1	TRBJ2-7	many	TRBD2	CASSEDEREWYEQYF	TGTGCCAGCAGTGAAGATGAGCGGGAGTGGTACGAGCAGTACTTC
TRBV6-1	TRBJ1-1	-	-	CASNGRGGAFF	TGTGCCAGCAACGGACGCGGGGGAGCTTTCTTT
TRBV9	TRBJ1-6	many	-	CASSTRQNSPLHF	TGTGCCAGCAGCACCCGACAGAATTCACCCCTCCACTTT
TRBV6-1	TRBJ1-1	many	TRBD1	CASSPGGSGTEAFF	TGTGCCAGCAGTCCAGGGGGATCGGGCACTGAAGCTTTCTTT
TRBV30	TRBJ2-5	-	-	CAWGRETQYF	TGTGCCTGGGGACGGGAGACCCAGTACTTC
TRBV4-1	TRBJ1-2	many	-	CASSQGLGYTF	TGCGCCAGCAGCCAAGGGCTTGGCTACACCTTC
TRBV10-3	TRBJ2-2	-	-	CAISPGGELFF	TGTGCCATCAGCCCCGGCGGGGAGCTGTTTTTT
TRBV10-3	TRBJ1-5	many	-	CAISEYGAENQPQHF	TGTGCCATCAGTGAGTATGGGGCAGAAAATCAGCCCCAGCATTTT
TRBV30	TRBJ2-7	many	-	CALRSAGNSYEQYF	TGTGCCTTAAGGTCGGCGGGGAACTCCTACGAGCAGTACTTC
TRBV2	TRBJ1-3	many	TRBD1	CASRRTGTGFGNTIYF	TGTGCCAGCAGAAGAACCGGGACAGGGTTTGGAAACACCATATATTTT
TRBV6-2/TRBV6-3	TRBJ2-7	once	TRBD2	CASTWGGSRYEQYF	TGTGCCAGCACCTGGGGAGGGTCGCGCTACGAGCAGTACTTC
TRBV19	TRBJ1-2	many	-	CASLPDPDRTNYGYTF	TGTGCCAGTCTTCCCGACCCCGACAGAACTAACTATGGCTACACCTTC
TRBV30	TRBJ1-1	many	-	CAWGDLRNTEAFF	TGTGCCTGGGGAGATCTGAGGAACACTGAAGCTTTCTTT
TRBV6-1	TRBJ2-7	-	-	CASRSGEYSYEQYF	TGTGCCAGCCGGTCGGGGGAATACTCCTACGAGCAGTACTTC
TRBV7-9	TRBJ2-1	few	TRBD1	CASSRIGTAYEQFF	TGTGCCAGCAGTCGGATAGGGACAGCCTACGAGCAGTTCTTC
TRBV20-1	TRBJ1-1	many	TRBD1	CSAFRDRSSAEAFF	TGCAGTGCCTTTCGGGACAGGAGTAGTGCTGAAGCTTTCTTT
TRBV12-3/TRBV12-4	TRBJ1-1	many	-	CASSQQGTEAFF	TGTGCCAGCAGTCAACAGGGCACTGAAGCTTTCTTT
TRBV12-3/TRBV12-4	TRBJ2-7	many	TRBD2	CASSLEPWGGGTGEQYF	TGTGCCAGCAGTTTAGAACCCTGGGGGGGTGGGACTGGCGAGCAGTACTTC
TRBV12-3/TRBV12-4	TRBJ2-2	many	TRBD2	CASSGRGVSGELFF	TGTGCCAGCAGTGGGAGGGGTGTCAGCGGGGAGCTGTTTTTT
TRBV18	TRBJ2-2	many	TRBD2	CASSSTSGRRNTGELFF	TGTGCCAGCTCATCGACTAGCGGGAGGCGGAACACCGGGGAGCTGTTTTTT